These 5 T cell receptor beta chains originate from one sample sequenced in a study of early T cells in non-severe SARS-CoV-2 infection. TCRdb re-called the 5' RACE reads with MiXCR, one entry per CDR3 protein. The sample lists tens of thousands of distinct CDR3 sequences; more than 13% were seen once. Specimen: whole blood. The receptor source for this set is an adult who was a healthcare worker with PCR-confirmed SARS-CoV-2 infection or an uninfected control (not recorded which).

This clonotype was observed many times. The V gene is TRBV19, the J gene TRBJ1-2; the D gene is possibly TRBD1 (5 bases). Germline CDR1 LNHDA, CDR2 SQIVND (reference sequence). Trimming took 6 bases from V and 8 from J, leaving 16 bases between them. The CDR3 totals 13 residues. Here the CDR3 DNA reads TGTGCCAGTAGACGGGCAGGGCTGGGAGGCTACACCTTC. It is translated as CASRRAGLGGYTF.

The gene calls are TRBV28 and TRBJ2-5; TRBD2 is a possible D gene (6 bases). The CDR3 contains 17 residues. Germline loops: CDR1 MDHEN, CDR2 SYDVKM. Trimming took 5 bases from V and 3 from J, leaving 22 bases between them. The chain's CDR3 is CASSHYPAGLAKETQYF. Written as DNA, the CDR3 is TGTGCCAGCAGTCACTATCCCGCTGGGCTAGCGAAAGAGACCCAGTACTTC.

This clonotype was recorded a few times. The V gene is TRBV30, the J gene TRBJ2-5, with D perhaps given as TRBD1 or TRBD2 (5 bases each). The CDR3 length is 14 residues. Per the germline V gene, CDR1 is GTSNPN and CDR2 is SVGIG (reference sequence). Deletions cut 2 bases from V and 7 bases from J, with 17 bases between. The CDR3 sequence: CAWSRGSDGGTQYF. The CDR3 nucleotides read TGTGCCTGGAGTCGCGGTAGCGATGGGGGGACCCAGTACTTC.

The table lists this clonotype with a few counts. The V and J genes are TRBV7-9 and TRBJ2-2; D ambiguous. Germline V gives CDR1 SEHNR, CDR2 FQNEAQ (reference sequence). V lost 1 base and J 5 bases, leaving 8 bases between the germline ends. The CDR3 is 14 residues long. In DNA, the CDR3 is TGTGCCAGCAGCTTAGTTGGCGATACCGGGGAGCTGTTTTTT. It translates to CASSLVGDTGELFF.

This clonotype was seen ten or more times. This chain joins TRBV12-3 or TRBV12-4 and TRBJ2-1, with D unresolved. V gave up 4 bases and J gave up 8 bases, with 6 bases separating them. This CDR3 has 11 residues. CDR3 amino acids: CASSSGYEQFF. The CDR3 DNA reads as TGTGCCAGCAGTTCCGGATATGAGCAGTTCTTC.